A single sample is the source of the 24 T cell receptor beta chains below, sequenced in a study of T cell changes during pregnancy in multiple sclerosis. Assay: immunoSEQ multiplex PCR; the TCRdb copy retains only in-frame clones and omits some. Of approximately 32,000 clones listed, more than 70% are singletons. The input for sequencing was CD8+ T cells from peripheral blood mononuclear cells, taken in the first trimester of pregnancy. These receptors were taken from a female donor with multiple sclerosis, enrolled in a pregnancy study.

As for this clone: Other DNA sequences in the sample encode the same CDR3. CDR3 region: CASSLESSTEAFF. As DNA, the CDR3 is TGTGCCAGCAGCTTGGAGTCTAGCACTGAAGCTTTCTTT. This rearrangement joins TRBV5-6 to TRBJ1-1; D not resolved. The CDR3 loop spans 13 amino acids. V gave up 0 bases and J gave up 4 bases, with 7 bases separating them. Germline V gene lookup returns CDR1 SGHDT and CDR2 YYEEEE.

CDR3 bases: TGTGCCAGCACCCCATCCCCCGGGACAGGGTCTTCCTACGAGCAGTACTTC. It is translated as CASTPSPGTGSSYEQYF. The chain joins TRBV9 to TRBJ2-7; the match to TRBD1 covers 9 bases. The CDR3 spans 17 residues. V shed 6 bases, J shed 1 base, and the junction held 14 bases outside the gene matches. Germline V CDR1 and CDR2: SGDLS, YYNGEE.

The V and J genes are TRBV27 and TRBJ1-2; D unresolved. This CDR3 contains 13 residues. The V end was cut by 6 bases, the J end by 3 bases, with 11 bases between. Per the germline V gene, CDR1 is MNHEY and CDR2 is SMNVEV (reference sequence). The DNA for the CDR3 is TGTGCCAGCAGCTTAGGGCAGCACTATGGCTACACCTTC. Amino acid sequence: CASSLGQHYGYTF.

The J gene is TRBJ2-2, the V gene TRBV18; D unclear. The CDR3 spans 12 residues. Trimming pared 3 bases from V and 6 bases from J, leaving 5 bases between. Germline loops: CDR1 KGHSH, CDR2 LQKENI. The CDR3 region has the DNA TGTGCCAGCTCACCGGCCCCCGGGGAGCTGTTTTTT. Its translation is CASSPAPGELFF.

The chain uses TRBV19 and TRBJ2-3; TRBD2 agrees at 10 bases. This CDR3 spans 17 amino acids. Germline trimming cut 3 bases from V and 5 bases from J; bases unmatched to any gene: 11. Germline CDR1 reads LNHDA; CDR2 reads SQIVND (reference sequence). The CDR3 is CASSIGPSGSLGDTQYF. CDR3 coding DNA: TGTGCCAGTAGTATCGGTCCTAGCGGGAGTCTCGGAGATACGCAGTATTTT. The entire variable domain, with the rest obtained from reference TRBV19 and TRBJ2-3, is as follows: DGGITQSPKYLFRKEGQNVTLSCEQNLNHDAMYWYRQDPGQGLRLIYYSQIVNDFQKGDIAEGYSVSREKKESFPLTVTSAQKNPTAFYLCASSIGPSGSLGDTQYFGPGTRLTVL.

The chain employs TRBV30 and TRBJ2-7; D perhaps matches TRBD1 (6 bases). This CDR3 is built from 12 residues. Germline lookup yields CDR1 GTSNPN and CDR2 SVGIG (reference sequence). Trimming cost V 4 bases and J 5 bases, with 12 bases left between them. This chain's CDR3 is CAWTSRGHEQYF. The CDR3 nucleotides read TGTGCCTGGACATCCAGGGGACACGAGCAGTACTTC. Complete variable domain (other parts from reference TRBV30 and TRBJ2-7): SQTIHQWPATLVQPVGSPLSLECTVEGTSNPNLYWYRQAAGRGLQLLFYSVGIGQISSEVPQNLSASRPQDRQFILSSKKLLLSDSGFYLCAWTSRGHEQYFGPGTRLTVT.

The chain joins TRBV27 to TRBJ2-1; 12 bases fit TRBD2. CDR1 is MNHEY, CDR2 SMNVEV, per germline (reference sequence). Germline trimming cut 5 bases from V and 9 bases from J; bases unmatched to any gene: 11. CDR3 size: 16 residues. CDR3 coding DNA: TGTGCCAGCAGTACCCTAGCGGGAGGGCCGGTAGGTGAGCAGTTCTTC. Encoded protein: CASSTLAGGPVGEQFF.

In this sample, this clone turned up once. The chain carries TRBV9 and TRBJ1-2, with D uncertain. The CDR3 spans 13 residues. Trimming took off 4 bases at V and 2 bases at J, with 9 bases between the two ends. CDR1 and CDR2 from the germline V gene are SGDLS and YYNGEE. The CDR3 DNA follows: TGTGCCAGCAGCACTCCACCGAACTATGGCTACACCTTC. Its translation: CASSTPPNYGYTF.

The chain links TRBV27 to TRBJ2-7; TRBD1 agrees at 9 bases. V lost 5 bases and J lost 4; bases outside the gene matches: 6. Per the germline V gene, CDR1 is MNHEY and CDR2 is SMNVEV (reference sequence). There are 14 residues in the CDR3. The CDR3 loop is CASSMGQGQYEQYF. The DNA for the CDR3 is TGTGCCAGCAGTATGGGACAGGGTCAATACGAGCAGTACTTC.

The genes are TRBV19 and TRBJ2-3; D is uncertain. V shed 5 bases and J shed 2 bases, with 2 bases lying between them. Germline CDR1 LNHDA, CDR2 SQIVND (reference sequence). The CDR3 has 11 residues. CDR3: CASSHTDTQYF. In DNA, the CDR3 is TGTGCCAGTAGTCACACAGATACGCAGTATTTT.

The chain recombines TRBV5-1 with TRBJ1-5; TRBD1 might be the D (6 bases). Deletions cut 0 bases from V and 5 bases from J, with 9 bases between. Germline V gene sequence: CDR1 SGHRS, CDR2 YFSETQ. The CDR3 runs 14 residues. The chain's CDR3 is CASSLGGGHQPQHF. The CDR3 nucleotides read TGCGCCAGCAGCTTGGGAGGGGGTCATCAGCCCCAGCATTTT.

The chain joins TRBV7-2 to TRBJ2-1; 12 bases are shared with TRBD2. J gave up 9 bases and V 6 bases, and 9 bases lay outside the gene matches. The CDR3 is 15 amino acids. From germline, CDR1 is SGHTA and CDR2 FQGNSA. The CDR3, as DNA: TGTGCCAGCAGTCTCACTAGCGGGAGGCCCAGTGAGCAGTTCTTC. Protein sequence: CASSLTSGRPSEQFF.

The CDR3 DNA is TGCGCCAGCAGACAAACAGGGGGAAACACTGAAGCTTTCTTT. Translated, it gives CASRQTGGNTEAFF. This sequence joins TRBV5-1 and TRBJ1-1; 8 bases are shared with TRBD1. The CDR3 spans 14 residues. Germline loops: CDR1 SGHRS, CDR2 YFSETQ. With V trimmed by 5 bases and J by 2 bases, 5 bases remained unmatched. The entire variable domain, with the rest obtained from reference TRBV5-1 and TRBJ1-1, is as follows: KAGVTQTPRYLIKTRGQQVTLSCSPISGHRSVSWYQQTPGQGLQFLFEYFSETQRNKGNFPGRFSGRQFSNSRSEMNVSTLELGDSALYLCASRQTGGNTEAFFGQGTRLTVV.

The chain combines TRBV27 with TRBJ1-4; TRBD1 agrees at 7 bases. The ends lost 5 bases at V and 6 bases at J; junction bases unmatched: 9. CDR3 size: 15 residues. Germline CDR1 reads MNHEY; CDR2 reads SMNVEV (reference sequence). CDR3 DNA: TGTGCCAGCAGTCCCCGGGACAGATCCTATGAAAAACTGTTTTTT. It yields the protein CASSPRDRSYEKLFF.

The chain has TRBV4-2 and TRBJ1-2; 8 bases are a match to TRBD1. CDR3 size: 18 residues. The ends lost 0 bases at V and 3 bases at J; junction bases unmatched: 12. The germline gives CDR1 LGHNA, CDR2 YNFKEQ. The CDR3 DNA sequence: TGTGCCAGCAGCCAAGAGTTCTTCGCGGAGACAGGGGACTATGGCTACACCTTC. Translated: CASSQEFFAETGDYGYTF.

The rearrangement uses TRBV14 and TRBJ1-4; 8 nucleotides line up with TRBD1. Looked up from germline, CDR1 is SGHDN and CDR2 is FVKESK. The CDR3 is made up of 16 amino acids. After removal of 4 bases from V and 2 bases from J, the junction contained 6 bases not matched to a gene. DNA of the CDR3: TGTGCCAGCAGCCCGCAAGCAGGGGGCACTAATGAAAAACTGTTTTTT. It specifies CASSPQAGGTNEKLFF.

This chain uses TRBV4-1 with TRBJ1-2; D is undetermined. V dropped 2 bases and J dropped 0 bases, with 10 bases sitting between them. This CDR3 has 15 amino acids. CDR1 MGHRA and CDR2 YSYEKL come from the germline V gene. The CDR3 DNA follows: TGCGCCAGCAGCCAAATCCAGGCCCCTAACTATGGCTACACCTTC. Protein sequence: CASSQIQAPNYGYTF.

V and J are TRBV27 and TRBJ2-3; 16 bases fit TRBD2. CDR3 length: 15 residues. Trimming cost V 10 bases and J 4 bases; bases outside gene matches: 5. CDR1 and CDR2 (germline): MNHEY, SMNVEV (reference sequence). The chain's CDR3 is CATGTSGRAPDTQYF. CDR3 bases: TGTGCCACGGGGACTAGCGGGAGGGCACCAGATACGCAGTATTTT.

The J gene is TRBJ2-1, the V gene TRBV4-1, with TRBD2 as a possible D gene (5 bases). Germline values: CDR1 MGHRA, CDR2 YSYEKL. Trimming removed 1 base from V and 4 bases from J, with 14 bases in between. This CDR3 has 16 residues. The DNA for the CDR3 is TGCGCCAGCAGCCAAGCTCCCAGGACTCAATACAATGAGCAGTTCTTC. The encoded protein is CASSQAPRTQYNEQFF.

The V and J genes are TRBV6-1 and TRBJ1-5; no clear D gene. V was trimmed by 6 bases and J by 6 bases, leaving 15 bases between them. The CDR3 loop spans 14 amino acids. The germline V gene has CDR1 MNHNS and CDR2 SASEGT. The CDR3 bases are TGTGCCAGCAGCGACTACCTCGGCCTTCAGCCCCAGCATTTT. Encoded protein: CASSDYLGLQPQHF.

The chain recombines TRBV5-5 with TRBJ2-1; no clear D. The germline gives CDR1 SGHKS, CDR2 YYEKEE (reference sequence). CDR3 size: 13 residues. The V gene lost 6 bases and the J gene lost 5 bases, with 12 bases spanning the gap. The CDR3 nucleotides are TGTGCCAGCACCCTATTCGCCGACAATGAGCAGTTCTTC. Its translation: CASTLFADNEQFF.

The rearrangement joins TRBV7-3 to TRBJ2-1, with a possible D match to TRBD1 (6 bases). V dropped 5 bases and J dropped 5 bases, with 13 bases sitting between them. Germline V gene lookup returns CDR1 SGHTA and CDR2 FQGTGA. The CDR3 runs 14 residues. CDR3 loop: CASSPWGQNNEQFF. CDR3 DNA: TGTGCCAGCAGCCCGTGGGGGCAAAACAATGAGCAGTTCTTC.

J is TRBJ2-5 and V is TRBV20-1; D gene uncertain. This CDR3 comprises 10 residues. Germline CDR1 reads DFQATT; CDR2 reads SNEGSKA (reference sequence). Trimming took 4 bases from V and 6 from J, leaving 6 bases between them. The CDR3 protein is CSAIQKTQYF. In DNA, the CDR3 is TGCAGTGCTATTCAGAAGACCCAGTACTTC.

This rearrangement joins TRBV9 to TRBJ2-3, with 12 bases matching TRBD2. V gave up 3 bases and J gave up 3 bases; unmatched junction bases: 5. This CDR3 is 16 amino acids long. Germline CDR1 reads SGDLS; CDR2 reads YYNGEE. CDR3 bases: TGTGCCAGCAGCGACACTAGCGGGAGGTCGACAGATACGCAGTATTTT. Residues: CASSDTSGRSTDTQYF.